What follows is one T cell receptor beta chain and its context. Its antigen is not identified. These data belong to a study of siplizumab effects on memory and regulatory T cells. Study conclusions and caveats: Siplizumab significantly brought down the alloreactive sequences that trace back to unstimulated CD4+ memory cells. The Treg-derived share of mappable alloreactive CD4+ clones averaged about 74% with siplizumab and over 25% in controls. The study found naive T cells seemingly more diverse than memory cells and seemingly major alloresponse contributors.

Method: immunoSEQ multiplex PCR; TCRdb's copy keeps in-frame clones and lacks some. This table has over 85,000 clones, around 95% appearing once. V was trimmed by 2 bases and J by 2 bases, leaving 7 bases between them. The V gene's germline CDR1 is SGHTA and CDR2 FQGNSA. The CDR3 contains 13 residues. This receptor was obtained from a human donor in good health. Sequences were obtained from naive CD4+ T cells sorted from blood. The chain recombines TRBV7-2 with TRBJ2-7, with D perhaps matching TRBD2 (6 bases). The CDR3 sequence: CASSLKRAYEQYF. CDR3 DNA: TGTGCCAGCAGCTTAAAGCGGGCCTACGAGCAGTACTTC.